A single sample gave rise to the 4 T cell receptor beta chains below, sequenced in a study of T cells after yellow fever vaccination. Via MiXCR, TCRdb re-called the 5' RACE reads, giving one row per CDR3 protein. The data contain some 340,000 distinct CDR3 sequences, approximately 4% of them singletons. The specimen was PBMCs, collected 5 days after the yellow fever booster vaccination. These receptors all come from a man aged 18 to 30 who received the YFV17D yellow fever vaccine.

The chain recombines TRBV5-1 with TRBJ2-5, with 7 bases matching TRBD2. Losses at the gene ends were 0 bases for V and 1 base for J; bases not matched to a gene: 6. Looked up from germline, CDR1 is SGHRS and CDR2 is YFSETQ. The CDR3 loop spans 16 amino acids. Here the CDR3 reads CASSLVSSGAQETQYF. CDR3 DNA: TGCGCCAGCAGCTTGGTGTCTAGCGGAGCCCAAGAGACCCAGTACTTC.

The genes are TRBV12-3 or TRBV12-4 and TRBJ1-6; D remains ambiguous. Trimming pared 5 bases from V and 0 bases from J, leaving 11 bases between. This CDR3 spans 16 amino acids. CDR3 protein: CASSPRTSSYNSPLHF. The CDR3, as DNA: TGTGCCAGCAGTCCGCGGACGAGCTCCTATAATTCACCCCTCCACTTT.

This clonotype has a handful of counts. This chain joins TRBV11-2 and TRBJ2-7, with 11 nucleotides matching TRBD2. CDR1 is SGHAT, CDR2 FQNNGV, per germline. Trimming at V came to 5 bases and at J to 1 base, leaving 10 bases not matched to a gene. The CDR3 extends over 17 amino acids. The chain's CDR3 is CASSPFRLAGISYEQYF. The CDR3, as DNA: TGTGCCAGCAGCCCCTTTAGACTAGCGGGGATATCCTACGAGCAGTACTTC.

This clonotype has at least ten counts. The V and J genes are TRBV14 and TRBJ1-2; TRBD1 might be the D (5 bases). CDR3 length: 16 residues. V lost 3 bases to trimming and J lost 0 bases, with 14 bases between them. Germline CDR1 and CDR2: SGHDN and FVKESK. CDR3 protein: CASSQQDSPTNYGYTF. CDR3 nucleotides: TGTGCCAGCAGCCAGCAAGACAGCCCAACTAACTATGGCTACACCTTC.